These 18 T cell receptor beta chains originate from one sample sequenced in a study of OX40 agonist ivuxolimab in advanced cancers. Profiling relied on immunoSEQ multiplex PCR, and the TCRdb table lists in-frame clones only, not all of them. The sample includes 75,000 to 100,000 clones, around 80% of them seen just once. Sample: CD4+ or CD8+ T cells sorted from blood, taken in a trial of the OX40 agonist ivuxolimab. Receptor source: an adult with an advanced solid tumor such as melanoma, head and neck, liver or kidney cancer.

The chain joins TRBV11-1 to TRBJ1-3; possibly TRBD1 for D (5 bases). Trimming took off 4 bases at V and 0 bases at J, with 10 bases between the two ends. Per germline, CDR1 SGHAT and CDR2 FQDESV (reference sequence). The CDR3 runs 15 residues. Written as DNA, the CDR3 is TGTGCCAGCAGCTCCGTAGGGGACTCTGGAAACACCATATATTTT. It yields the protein CASSSVGDSGNTIYF.

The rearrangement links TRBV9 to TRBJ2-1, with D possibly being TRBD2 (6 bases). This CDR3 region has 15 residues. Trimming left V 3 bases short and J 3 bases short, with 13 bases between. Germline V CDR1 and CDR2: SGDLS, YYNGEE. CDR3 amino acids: CASSDRDLRYNEQFF. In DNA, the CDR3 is TGTGCCAGCAGCGACCGGGACTTACGCTACAATGAGCAGTTCTTC.

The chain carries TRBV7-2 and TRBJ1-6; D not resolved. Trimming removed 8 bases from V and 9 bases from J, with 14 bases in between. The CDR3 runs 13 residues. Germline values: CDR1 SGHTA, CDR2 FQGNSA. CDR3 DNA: TGTGCCAGCCGCCTCGCGTTGAGTTCACCCCTCCACTTT. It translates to CASRLALSSPLHF.

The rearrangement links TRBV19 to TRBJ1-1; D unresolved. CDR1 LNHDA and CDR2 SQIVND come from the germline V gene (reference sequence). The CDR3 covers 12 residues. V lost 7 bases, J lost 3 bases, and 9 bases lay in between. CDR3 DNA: TGTGCCAGTATTGGGGTTTACACTGAAGCTTTCTTT. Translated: CASIGVYTEAFF.

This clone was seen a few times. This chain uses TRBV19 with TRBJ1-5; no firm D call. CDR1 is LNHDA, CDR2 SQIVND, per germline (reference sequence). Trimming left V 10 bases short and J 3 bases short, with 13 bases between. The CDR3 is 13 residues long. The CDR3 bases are TGTGCCACCAGAGGGATCTCCAATCAGCCCCAGCATTTT. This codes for CATRGISNQPQHF.

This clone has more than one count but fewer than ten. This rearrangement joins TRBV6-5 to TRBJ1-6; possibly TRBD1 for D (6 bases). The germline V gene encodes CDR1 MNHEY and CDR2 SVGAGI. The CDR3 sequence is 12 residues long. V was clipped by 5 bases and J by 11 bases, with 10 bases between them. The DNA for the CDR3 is TGTGCCAGCAGTCCAAGGGGGGCACCCCTCCACTTT. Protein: CASSPRGAPLHF.

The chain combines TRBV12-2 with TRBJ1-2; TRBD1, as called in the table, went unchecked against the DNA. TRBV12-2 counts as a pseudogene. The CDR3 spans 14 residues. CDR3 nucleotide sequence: TGTGCAAGTCGCTTAGACCAGGGAATCTATGGCTACACCTTC. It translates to CASRLDQGIYGYTF.

The CDR3: CASARLAGDNEQFF. Here the CDR3 DNA reads TGTGCCAGCGCAAGACTAGCGGGGGACAATGAGCAGTTCTTC. This chain connects TRBV7-3 to TRBJ2-1, with 12 bases lining up with TRBD2. V shed 8 bases, J shed 5 bases, and the junction held 4 bases outside the gene matches. The CDR3 sequence is 14 residues long. CDR1 is SGHTA, CDR2 FQGTGA, per germline.

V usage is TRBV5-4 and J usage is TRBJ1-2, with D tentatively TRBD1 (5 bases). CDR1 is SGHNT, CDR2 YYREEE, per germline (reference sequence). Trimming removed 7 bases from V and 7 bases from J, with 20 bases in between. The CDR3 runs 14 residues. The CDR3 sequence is CASQQDQWAFGYTF. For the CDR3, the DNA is TGTGCCAGCCAACAGGATCAGTGGGCGTTTGGCTACACCTTC.

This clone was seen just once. The CDR3 DNA is TGTGCCAGCAGCTACGGGATGAACACTGAAGCTTTCTTT. Translation gives CASSYGMNTEAFF. The chain carries TRBV2 and TRBJ1-1; D unresolved. This CDR3 comprises 13 residues. V lost 6 bases to trimming and J lost 0 bases, with 8 bases between them. Germline-derived CDR1 and CDR2 are SNHLY and FYNNEI.

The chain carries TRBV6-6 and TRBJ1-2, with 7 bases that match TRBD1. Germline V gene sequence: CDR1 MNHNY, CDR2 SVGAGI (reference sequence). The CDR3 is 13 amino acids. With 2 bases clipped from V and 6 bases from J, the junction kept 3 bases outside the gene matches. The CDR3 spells CASSYETGDGYTF. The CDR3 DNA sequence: TGTGCCAGCAGTTACGAAACAGGGGATGGCTACACCTTC.

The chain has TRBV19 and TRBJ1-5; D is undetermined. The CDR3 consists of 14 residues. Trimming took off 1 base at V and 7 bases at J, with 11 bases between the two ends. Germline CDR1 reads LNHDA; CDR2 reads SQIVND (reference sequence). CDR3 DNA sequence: TGTGCCAGTAGTATAGGCGGTCAAGGGCAGCCCCAGCATTTT. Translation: CASSIGGQGQPQHF.

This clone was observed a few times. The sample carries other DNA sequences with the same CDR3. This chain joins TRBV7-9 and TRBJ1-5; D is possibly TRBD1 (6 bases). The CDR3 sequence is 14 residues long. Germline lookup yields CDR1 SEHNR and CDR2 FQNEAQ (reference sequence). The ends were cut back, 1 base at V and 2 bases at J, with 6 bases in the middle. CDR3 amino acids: CASSLDRGNQPQHF. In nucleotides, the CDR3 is TGTGCCAGCAGCTTAGACAGGGGCAATCAGCCCCAGCATTTT.

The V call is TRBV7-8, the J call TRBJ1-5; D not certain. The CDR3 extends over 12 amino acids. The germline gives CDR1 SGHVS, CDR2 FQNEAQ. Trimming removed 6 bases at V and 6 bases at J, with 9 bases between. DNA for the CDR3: TGTGCCAGCAGTCTTACTATTCAGCCCCAGCATTTT. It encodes CASSLTIQPQHF.

The CDR3 spells CATTGGGTHEQYF. The CDR3 coding sequence is TGTGCCACCACCGGCGGCGGGACCCACGAGCAGTACTTC. This chain uses TRBV10-3 with TRBJ2-7; TRBD2 might be the D (6 bases). The V end was cut by 10 bases, the J end by 5 bases, with 18 bases between. Germline loops: CDR1 ENHRY, CDR2 SYGVKD. The CDR3 is 13 residues long.

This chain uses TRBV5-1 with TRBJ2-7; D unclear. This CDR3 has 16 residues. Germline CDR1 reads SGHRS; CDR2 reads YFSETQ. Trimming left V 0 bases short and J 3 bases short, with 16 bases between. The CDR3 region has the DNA TGCGCCAGCAGCTTGGGTGGATACGGGTTGGGCTACGAGCAGTACTTC. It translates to CASSLGGYGLGYEQYF.

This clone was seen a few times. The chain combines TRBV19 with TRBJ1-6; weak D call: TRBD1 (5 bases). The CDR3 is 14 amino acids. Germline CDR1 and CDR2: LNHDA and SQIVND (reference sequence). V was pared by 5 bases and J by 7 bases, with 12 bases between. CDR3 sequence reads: CASSPRAENSPLHF. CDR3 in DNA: TGTGCCAGTAGTCCCAGGGCTGAGAATTCACCCCTCCACTTT.

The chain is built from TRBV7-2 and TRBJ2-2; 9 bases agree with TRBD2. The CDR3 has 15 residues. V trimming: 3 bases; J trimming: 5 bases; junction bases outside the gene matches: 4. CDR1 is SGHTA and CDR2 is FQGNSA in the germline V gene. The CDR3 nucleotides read TGTGCCAGCAGCTTTAGCGGGGGAGGGACCGGGGAGCTGTTTTTT. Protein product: CASSFSGGGTGELFF.